The following is a T cell receptor beta chain sequence with its context. Antigen unknown. The data were obtained in a study of cytomegalovirus exposure and HLA in healthy donors. Whole-study results and caveats: According to reports, the classifier identified cytomegalovirus status with high specificity and sensitivity. Sequencing depth across donors, presence/absence analyses assumed, was roughly uniform. Most TCR beta V segments were productive about 87% or about 30% of the time in an earlier analysis.

The study ran its PCR with 60 Vbeta and 13 Jbeta primers. This table comes from immunoSEQ multiplex PCR, and its TCRdb copy is limited to in-frame clones, with some not included. The repertoire holds under 150,000 clones, roughly three quarters seen once, with roughly 4.7% in the top ten. V lost 3 bases and J lost 4; bases outside the gene matches: 7. This CDR3 has 15 residues. Per germline, CDR1 GTSNPN and CDR2 SVGIG (reference sequence). This chain joins TRBV30 and TRBJ1-5, with 9 bases identical to TRBD1. Sequencing was performed on PBMCs. The source is a man aged 55 to 69 in good health and CMV-seronegative. DNA of the CDR3: TGTGCCTGGAGCCGGGACAGGGCCGGGAATCAGCCCCAGCATTTT. Its protein is CAWSRDRAGNQPQHF.